This T cell receptor (beta chain) was profiled in a study of blood T cells in healthy people across ages. Overall study results and limits: CMV status of donors was not determined, possibly confounding expanded clonotype changes. A greater number of naive CD4+ cells and higher diversity distinguished long-lived donors from aged donors.

Details on this clonotype: Its matching antigen is unknown.

Then a second PCR, running roughly 6 to 11 cycles, was carried out with a sample-barcoded 5' primer and a J-beta primer mix. Each cDNA was tagged by a template-switch adaptor containing 12 random nucleotides. A single record per CDR3 protein comes from TCRdb applying MiXCR to the 5' RACE reads. The sample lists over 1,500,000 distinct CDR3 sequences, roughly 52% occurring once. This receptor was obtained from a woman aged 40 to 50 in good health. The material sequenced was blood.

The CDR3: CASSDLGRNQPQHF. CDR3 nucleotide sequence: TGTGCCAGCAGTGATCTGGGGCGCAATCAGCCCCAGCATTTT. V is TRBV27 and J is TRBJ1-5; tentative D call: TRBD1 (5 bases). Germline-derived CDR1 and CDR2 are MNHEY and SMNVEV (reference sequence). The CDR3 loop spans 14 amino acids. The ends were cut back, 5 bases at V and 2 bases at J, with 10 bases in the middle.